Listed here is a single TCR beta chain. Construction of TCR beta libraries relied on iRepertoire HTBI primers and on Arm-PCR targeting CDR3 regions. TCRdb reprocessed the multiplex PCR reads via MiXCR and lists one record per CDR3 protein. The table has approximately 390,000 distinct CDR3 sequences, 15% to 20% seen once; the top ten hold 20%. The data originate from a study of regulatory T cells in long-lasting Graves disease. The CDR3 totals 16 residues. The germline CDR1 and CDR2 sequences are SGHRS and YFSETQ. With V trimmed by 2 bases and J by 3 bases, 3 bases remained unmatched. This sample's time point: newly diagnosed GD, antithyroid drugs for less than 3 months. Generation of the TCR library employed RNA extracted from PBMCs. This sample was also put to use in a study of T cells in Graves' hyperthyroidism and ophthalmopathy. That study adds: Among the patients, aged 18 to 65, hyperthyroidism was newly diagnosed and had lasted under 2 months. An initial round of RT-PCR targeting the TCR CDR3 relied on the HTBI primer set.

This chain links TRBV5-1 with TRBJ2-3, with 13 bases lining up with TRBD2. The sample consisted of peripheral blood mononuclear cells (PBMCs), taken at new diagnosis, from a patient treated with antithyroid drugs. The source is a woman aged 18-29 years with Graves disease. The CDR3 region is CASSLEGLAGTDTQYF. The DNA of the CDR3 is TGCGCCAGCAGCTTAGAGGGACTAGCGGGAACAGATACGCAGTATTTT.